This TCR beta chain was sequenced for a study of cytomegalovirus exposure and HLA in healthy donors. PCR employed 60 Vbeta and 13 Jbeta primers. The protocol was immunoSEQ multiplex PCR, while the TCRdb copy is restricted to in-frame clones and leaves out a portion. The data hold some 150,000 clones, with about 85% observed a single time. Study results and caveats: Of the V segments, some could not be distinguished, including TRBV6-2 and TRBV6-3, and were excluded.

A remark on this clone: Its antigen is unidentified.

Germline V gene sequence: CDR1 SGHNT, CDR2 YYREEE (reference sequence). Trimming shortened V by 4 bases and J by 4 bases, and 13 bases separated the two germline ends. The CDR3 runs to 14 residues. The receptor was isolated from a woman between 18 and 29 years old in good health and CMV-seronegative. The sample consisted of PBMCs. This sequence joins TRBV5-4 and TRBJ2-3; D call uncertain. CDR3 sequence (DNA): TGTGCCAGCAGCCCCGTTTTGTCCGCAGATACGCAGTATTTT. As protein: CASSPVLSADTQYF.